This T cell receptor beta chain is drawn from a study of Ad26.COV2.S vaccination and SARS-CoV-2 variants. In the study overall: Intramuscularly, Ad26.COV2.S was given either once or twice, 56 days apart.

The CDR3 sequence is 12 residues long. CDR1 and CDR2 from the germline V gene are GTSNPN and SVGIG (reference sequence). The V end lost 4 bases, the J end lost 8 bases, and 14 bases lay between the germline ends. The sample holds a few counts of this clone. The treatment was: 15 to 20 received Ad26.COV2.S at low or high dose, single or two shots; 5 received placebo; per-sample allocation not given. Following the first vaccine or placebo injection, samples were taken on day 63. Clones were read by immunoSEQ multiplex PCR, and TCRdb kept only the in-frame ones, dropping some. Found here are hundreds of thousands of clones, around 92% of them singletons; the top ten hold about 1.7%.

The starting material was peripheral blood, obtained in a trial of Ad26.COV2.S vaccine versus placebo. This receptor was obtained from a person aged 18-60 years who received the Ad26.COV2.S COVID-19 vaccine or a placebo. The chain uses TRBV30 and TRBJ1-2; tentative D call: TRBD1 (5 bases). Here the CDR3 reads CAWTMGEGGYTF. CDR3 in DNA: TGTGCCTGGACGATGGGGGAGGGCGGCTACACCTTC.